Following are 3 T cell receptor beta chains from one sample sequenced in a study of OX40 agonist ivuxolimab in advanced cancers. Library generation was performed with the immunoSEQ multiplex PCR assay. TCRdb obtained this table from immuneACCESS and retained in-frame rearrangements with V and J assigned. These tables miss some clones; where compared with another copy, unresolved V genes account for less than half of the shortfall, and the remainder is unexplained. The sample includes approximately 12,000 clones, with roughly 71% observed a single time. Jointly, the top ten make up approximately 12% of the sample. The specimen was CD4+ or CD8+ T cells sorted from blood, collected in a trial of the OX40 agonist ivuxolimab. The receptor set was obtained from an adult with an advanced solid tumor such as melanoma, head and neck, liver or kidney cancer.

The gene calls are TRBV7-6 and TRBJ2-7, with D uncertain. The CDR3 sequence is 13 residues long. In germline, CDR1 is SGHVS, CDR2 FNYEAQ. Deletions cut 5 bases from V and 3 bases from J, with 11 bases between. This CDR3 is CASSPGLIYEQYF. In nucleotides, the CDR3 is TGTGCCAGCAGCCCCGGCCTCATCTACGAGCAGTACTTC.

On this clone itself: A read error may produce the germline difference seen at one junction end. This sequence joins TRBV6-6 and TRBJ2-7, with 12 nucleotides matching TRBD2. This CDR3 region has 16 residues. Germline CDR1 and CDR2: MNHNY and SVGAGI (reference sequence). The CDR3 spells CASSYSPTSGGYGQYF. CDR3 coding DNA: TGTGCCAGCAGTTACTCCCCGACTAGCGGGGGATACGGGCAGTACTTC.

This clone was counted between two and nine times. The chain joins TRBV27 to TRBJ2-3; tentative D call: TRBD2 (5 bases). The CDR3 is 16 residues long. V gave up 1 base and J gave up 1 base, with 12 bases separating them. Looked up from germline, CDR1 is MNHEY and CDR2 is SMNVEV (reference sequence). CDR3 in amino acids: CASSLFTQAGTDTQYF. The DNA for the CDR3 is TGTGCCAGCAGTTTATTTACCCAAGCGGGCACAGATACGCAGTATTTT.